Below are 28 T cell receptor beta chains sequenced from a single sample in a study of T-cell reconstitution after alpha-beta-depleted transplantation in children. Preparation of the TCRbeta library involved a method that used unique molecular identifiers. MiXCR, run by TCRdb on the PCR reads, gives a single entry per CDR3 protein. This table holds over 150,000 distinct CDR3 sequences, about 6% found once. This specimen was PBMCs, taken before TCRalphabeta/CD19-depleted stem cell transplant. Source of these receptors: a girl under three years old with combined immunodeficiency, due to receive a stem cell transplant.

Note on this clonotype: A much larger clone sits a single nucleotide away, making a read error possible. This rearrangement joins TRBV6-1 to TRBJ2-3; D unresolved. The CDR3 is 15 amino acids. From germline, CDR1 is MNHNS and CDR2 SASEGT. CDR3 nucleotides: TGTGCCAGCAGTCGAATGGTGGGCAGCACAGATACGCAGTGTTTT. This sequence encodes CASSRMVGSTDTQCF.

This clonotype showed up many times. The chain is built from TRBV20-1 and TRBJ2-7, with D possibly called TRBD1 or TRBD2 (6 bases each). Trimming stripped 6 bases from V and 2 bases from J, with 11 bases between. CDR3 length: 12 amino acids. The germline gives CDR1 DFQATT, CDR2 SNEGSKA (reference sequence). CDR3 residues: CSAAGHPYEQYF. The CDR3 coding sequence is TGCAGTGCCGCGGGACACCCCTACGAGCAGTACTTC.

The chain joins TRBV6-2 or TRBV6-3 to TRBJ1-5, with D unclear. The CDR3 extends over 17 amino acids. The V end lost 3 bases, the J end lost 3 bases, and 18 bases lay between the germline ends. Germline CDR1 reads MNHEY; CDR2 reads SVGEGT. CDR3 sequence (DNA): TGTGCCAGCAGTTATTCGGGCCTGGTCAGGCTCAATCAGCCCCAGCATTTT. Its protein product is CASSYSGLVRLNQPQHF.

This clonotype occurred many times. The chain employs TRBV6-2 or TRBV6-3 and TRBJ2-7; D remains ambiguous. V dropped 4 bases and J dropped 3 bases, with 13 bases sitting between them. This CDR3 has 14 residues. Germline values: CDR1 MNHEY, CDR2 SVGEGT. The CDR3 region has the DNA TGTGCCAGCAGTTTCTACGACGGAGACTACGAGCAGTACTTC. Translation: CASSFYDGDYEQYF.

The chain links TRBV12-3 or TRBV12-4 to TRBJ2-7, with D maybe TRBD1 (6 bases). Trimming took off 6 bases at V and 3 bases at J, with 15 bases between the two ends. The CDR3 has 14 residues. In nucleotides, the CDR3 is TGTGCCAGCAGCCAGGACAGCCCGAACTACGAGCAGTACTTC. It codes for CASSQDSPNYEQYF.

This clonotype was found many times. The CDR3 here is CATSDSRRDRKAGELFF. Written as DNA, the CDR3 is TGTGCCACCAGTGATTCTCGCCGGGACAGGAAGGCCGGGGAGCTGTTTTTT. The chain recombines TRBV24-1 with TRBJ2-2; 8 bases map to TRBD1. Germline V lookup: CDR1 KGHDR, CDR2 SFDVKD. Trimming cost V 2 bases and J 6 bases; bases outside gene matches: 10. The CDR3 has 17 residues.

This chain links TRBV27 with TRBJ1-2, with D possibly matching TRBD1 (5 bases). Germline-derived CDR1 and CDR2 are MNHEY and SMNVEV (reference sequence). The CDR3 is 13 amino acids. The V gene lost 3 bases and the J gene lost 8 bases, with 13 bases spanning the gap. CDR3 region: CASSFPSGWGYTF. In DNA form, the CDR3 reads TGTGCCAGCAGTTTCCCCTCAGGGTGGGGCTACACCTTC.

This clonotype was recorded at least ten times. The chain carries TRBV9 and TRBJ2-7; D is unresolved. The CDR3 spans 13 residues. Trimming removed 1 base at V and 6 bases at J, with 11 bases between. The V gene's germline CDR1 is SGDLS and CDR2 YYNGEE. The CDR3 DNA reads TGTGCCAGCAGCGTATACGGTTCGGGCGAGCAGTACTTC. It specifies CASSVYGSGEQYF.

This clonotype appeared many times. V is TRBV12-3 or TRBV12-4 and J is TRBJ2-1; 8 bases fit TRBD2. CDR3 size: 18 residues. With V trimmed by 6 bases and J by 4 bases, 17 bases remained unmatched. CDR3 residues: CASSTGTRGSSLYNEQFF. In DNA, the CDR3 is TGTGCCAGCAGCACCGGGACTAGGGGAAGTAGCTTGTACAATGAGCAGTTCTTC.

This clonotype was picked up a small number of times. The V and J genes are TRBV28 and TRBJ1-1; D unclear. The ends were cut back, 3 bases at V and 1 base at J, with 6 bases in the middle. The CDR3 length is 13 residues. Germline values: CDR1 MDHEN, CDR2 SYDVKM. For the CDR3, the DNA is TGTGCCAGCAGTTTGGTCAGGAACACTGAAGCTTTCTTT. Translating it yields CASSLVRNTEAFF.

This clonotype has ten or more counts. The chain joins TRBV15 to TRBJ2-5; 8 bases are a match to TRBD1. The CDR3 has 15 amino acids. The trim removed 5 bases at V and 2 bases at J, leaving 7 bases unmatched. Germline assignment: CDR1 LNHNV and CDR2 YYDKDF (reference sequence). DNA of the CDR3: TGTGCCACCAGCGGCGGACAGGGTCAGCAAGAGACCCAGTACTTC. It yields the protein CATSGGQGQQETQYF.

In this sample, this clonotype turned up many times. For the CDR3, the DNA is TGCAGTGCTAGAGCCCTGACAGCGTTCTACGAGCAGTACTTC. This codes for CSARALTAFYEQYF. The chain has TRBV20-1 and TRBJ2-7; D possibly corresponds to TRBD1 (5 bases). V was trimmed by 1 base and J by 3 bases, leaving 13 bases between them. This CDR3 contains 14 residues. Looked up from germline, CDR1 is DFQATT and CDR2 is SNEGSKA (reference sequence).

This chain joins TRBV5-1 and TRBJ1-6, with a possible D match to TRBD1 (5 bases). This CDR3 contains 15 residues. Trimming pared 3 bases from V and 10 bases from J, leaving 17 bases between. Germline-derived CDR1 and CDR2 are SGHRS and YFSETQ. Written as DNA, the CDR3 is TGCGCCAGCAGCTGGGGGACCGGACGAGAGTCACCCCTCCACTTT. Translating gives CASSWGTGRESPLHF.

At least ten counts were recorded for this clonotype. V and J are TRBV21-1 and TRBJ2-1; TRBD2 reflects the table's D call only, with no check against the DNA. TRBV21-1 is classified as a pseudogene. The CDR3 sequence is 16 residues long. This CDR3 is CASSYLASSPYNEQFF. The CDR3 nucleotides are TGTGCCAGCAGCTATTTAGCGAGCAGTCCCTACAATGAGCAGTTCTTC.

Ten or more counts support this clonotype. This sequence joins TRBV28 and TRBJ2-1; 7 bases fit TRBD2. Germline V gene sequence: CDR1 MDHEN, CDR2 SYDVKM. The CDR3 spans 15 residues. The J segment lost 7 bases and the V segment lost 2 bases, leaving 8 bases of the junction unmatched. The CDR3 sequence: CASSLGDYERNEQFF. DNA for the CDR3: TGTGCCAGCAGTTTAGGGGACTACGAGAGGAATGAGCAGTTCTTC.

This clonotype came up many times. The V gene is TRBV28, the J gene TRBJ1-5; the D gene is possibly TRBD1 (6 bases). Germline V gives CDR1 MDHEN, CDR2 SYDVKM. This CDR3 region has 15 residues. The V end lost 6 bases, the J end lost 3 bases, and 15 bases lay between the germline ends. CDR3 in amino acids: CASSLRQGNNQPQHF. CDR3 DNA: TGTGCCAGCAGCCTTCGTCAGGGGAACAATCAGCCCCAGCATTTT. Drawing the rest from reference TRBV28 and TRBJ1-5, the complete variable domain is DVKVTQSSRYLVKRTGEKVFLECVQDMDHENMFWYRQDPGLGLRLIYFSYDVKMKEKGDIPEGYSVSREKKERFSLILESASTNQTSMYLCASSLRQGNNQPQHFGDGTRLSIL.

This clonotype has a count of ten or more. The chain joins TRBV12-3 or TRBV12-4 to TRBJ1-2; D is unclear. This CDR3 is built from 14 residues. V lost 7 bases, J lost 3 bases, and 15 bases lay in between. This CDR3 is CASTQAVMDYGYTF. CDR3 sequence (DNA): TGTGCCAGCACCCAGGCGGTTATGGACTATGGCTACACCTTC.

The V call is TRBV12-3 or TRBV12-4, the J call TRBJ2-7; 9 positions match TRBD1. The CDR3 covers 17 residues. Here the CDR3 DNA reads TGTACCCTCAGTTTAGCGCATAAGGACAGGGGTTTGTACGAGCAGTACTTC. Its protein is CTLSLAHKDRGLYEQYF.

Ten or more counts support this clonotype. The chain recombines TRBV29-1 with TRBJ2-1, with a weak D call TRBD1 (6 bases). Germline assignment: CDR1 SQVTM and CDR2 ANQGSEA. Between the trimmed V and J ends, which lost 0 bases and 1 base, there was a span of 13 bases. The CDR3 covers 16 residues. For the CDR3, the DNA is TGCAGCGTTGAAGACTTCGGGACAAATTCCTACAATGAGCAGTTCTTC. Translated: CSVEDFGTNSYNEQFF.

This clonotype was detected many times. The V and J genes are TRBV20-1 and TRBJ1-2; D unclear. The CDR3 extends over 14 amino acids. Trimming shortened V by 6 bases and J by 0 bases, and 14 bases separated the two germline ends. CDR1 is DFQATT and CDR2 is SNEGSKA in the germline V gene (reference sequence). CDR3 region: CSAVTATTNYGYTF. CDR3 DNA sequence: TGCAGTGCAGTTACAGCCACGACTAACTATGGCTACACCTTC.

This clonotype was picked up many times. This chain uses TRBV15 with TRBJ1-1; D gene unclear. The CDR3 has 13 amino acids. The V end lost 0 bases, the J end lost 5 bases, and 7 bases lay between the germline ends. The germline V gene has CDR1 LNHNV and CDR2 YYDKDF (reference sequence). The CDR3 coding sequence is TGTGCCACCAGCAGAGATATTTGGACTGAAGCTTTCTTT. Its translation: CATSRDIWTEAFF. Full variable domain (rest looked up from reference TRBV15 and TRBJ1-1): DAMVIQNPRYQVTQFGKPVTLSCSQTLNHNVMYWYQQKSSQAPKLLFHYYDKDFNNEADTPDNFQSRRPNTSFCFLDIRSPGLGDTAMYLCATSRDIWTEAFFGQGTRLTVV.

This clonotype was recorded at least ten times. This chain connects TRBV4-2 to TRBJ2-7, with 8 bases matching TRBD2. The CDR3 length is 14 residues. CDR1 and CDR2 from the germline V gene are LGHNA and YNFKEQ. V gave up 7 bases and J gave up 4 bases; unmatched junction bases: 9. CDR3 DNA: TGTGCCAGCACCCCGGGAGGGGATTGGTACGAGCAGTACTTC. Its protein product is CASTPGGDWYEQYF.

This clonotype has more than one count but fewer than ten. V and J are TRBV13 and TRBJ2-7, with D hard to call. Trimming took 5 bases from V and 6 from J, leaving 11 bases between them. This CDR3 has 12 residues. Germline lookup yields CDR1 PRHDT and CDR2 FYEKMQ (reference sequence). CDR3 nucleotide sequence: TGTGCCAGCAGCGGGGTCGGATCCGAGCAGTACTTC. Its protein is CASSGVGSEQYF. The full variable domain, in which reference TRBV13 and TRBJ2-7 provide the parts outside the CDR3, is AAGVIQSPRHLIKEKRETATLKCYPIPRHDTVYWYQQGPGQDPQFLISFYEKMQSDKGSIPDRFSAQQFSDYHSELNMSSLELGDSALYFCASSGVGSEQYFGPGTRLTVT.

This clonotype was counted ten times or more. The CDR3 DNA reads as TGTGCCAGCAGTTTCTGGGGGGATACGCAGTATTTT. Its protein product is CASSFWGDTQYF. The gene calls are TRBV12-3 or TRBV12-4 and TRBJ2-3, with D possibly being TRBD1 or TRBD2 (5 bases each). Trimming took 3 bases from V and 6 from J, leaving 7 bases between them. The CDR3 sequence is 12 residues long.

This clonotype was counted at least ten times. The CDR3 sequence is CASSGFHAANTGELFF. DNA of the CDR3: TGTGCCAGCAGTGGGTTTCACGCCGCGAACACCGGGGAGCTGTTTTTT. J is TRBJ2-2 and V is TRBV2; D not resolved. Germline-derived CDR1 and CDR2 are SNHLY and FYNNEI. The CDR3 has 16 amino acids. V lost 4 bases to trimming and J lost 0 bases, with 12 bases between them.

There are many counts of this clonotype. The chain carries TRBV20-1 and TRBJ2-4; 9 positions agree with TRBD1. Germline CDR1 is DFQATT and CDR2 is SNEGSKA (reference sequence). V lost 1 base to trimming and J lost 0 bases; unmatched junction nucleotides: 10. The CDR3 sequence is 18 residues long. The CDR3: CSARGRDREPLAKNIQYF. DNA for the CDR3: TGCAGTGCTAGAGGACGGGACAGGGAGCCACTAGCCAAAAACATTCAGTACTTC.

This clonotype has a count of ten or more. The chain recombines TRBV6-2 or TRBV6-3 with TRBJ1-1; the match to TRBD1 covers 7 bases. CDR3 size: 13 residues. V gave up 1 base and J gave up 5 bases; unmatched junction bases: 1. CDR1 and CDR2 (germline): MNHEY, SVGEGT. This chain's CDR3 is CASSYYRGTEAFF. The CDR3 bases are TGTGCCAGCAGTTACTACAGGGGAACTGAAGCTTTCTTT.

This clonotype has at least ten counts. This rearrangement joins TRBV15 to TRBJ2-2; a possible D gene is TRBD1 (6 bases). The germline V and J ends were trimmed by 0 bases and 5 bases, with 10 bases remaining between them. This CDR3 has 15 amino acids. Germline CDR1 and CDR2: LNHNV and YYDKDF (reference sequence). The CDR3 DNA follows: TGTGCCACCAGCAGAGACAGGGGTCTAACCGGGGAGCTGTTTTTT. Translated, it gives CATSRDRGLTGELFF.